These T cell receptor beta chains were read from a single sample in a study of blood T cell repertoires in COVID-19. Data came from immunoSEQ multiplex PCR; TCRdb stores just in-frame clones and leaves some out. This table has more than 300,000 clones, approximately 88% appearing once. Sequenced material: peripheral blood. Source of these receptors: a woman aged 25 to 39 with COVID-19, enrolled during active disease. Each CDR3 is given with its conserved first and last residue. The order of the fields is CDR3 length, clone size, V gene, J gene, D gene, CDR3 DNA, CDR3 protein. The D gene is left open where the match is weak. Expanded clones are given a class, and other clones once, few, many or no size at all.

len: 14; abundance: -; v_gene: TRBV6-5; j_gene: TRBJ2-2; d_gene: -; CDR3nt: TGTGCCACCGCGAAGGACAGATACACCGGGGAGCTGTTTTTT; CDR3aa: CATAKDRYTGELFF
len: 15; abundance: -; v_gene: TRBV13; j_gene: TRBJ1-5; d_gene: -; CDR3nt: TGTGCCAGCAGCGAAAGTGGGGGGAGCAATCAGCCCCAGCATTTT; CDR3aa: CASSESGGSNQPQHF
len: 14; abundance: -; v_gene: TRBV5-1; j_gene: TRBJ1-2; d_gene: -; CDR3nt: TGCGCCAGCAGCCCTGAAGGGAGGTCCTATGGCTACACCTTC; CDR3aa: CASSPEGRSYGYTF
len: 15; abundance: -; v_gene: TRBV7-2; j_gene: TRBJ2-2; d_gene: TRBD2; CDR3nt: TGTGCCAGCAGCTCCGGACTAGCGGGGGACGGGGAGCTGTTTTTT; CDR3aa: CASSSGLAGDGELFF
len: 15; abundance: -; v_gene: TRBV19; j_gene: TRBJ1-4; d_gene: TRBD1; CDR3nt: TGTGCCAGTAGTATGGGGACAGCCTTAAGTGAAAAACTGTTTTTT; CDR3aa: CASSMGTALSEKLFF
len: 13; abundance: -; v_gene: TRBV6-1; j_gene: TRBJ1-5; d_gene: -; CDR3nt: TGTGCCAGCAGTGATCTAGGGAGGGAGCCCCAGCATTTT; CDR3aa: CASSDLGREPQHF
len: 16; abundance: -; v_gene: TRBV14; j_gene: TRBJ2-7; d_gene: -; CDR3nt: TGTGCCAGCAGCCAAGATAAAAGGGGAGGTGACTACGAGCAGTACTTC; CDR3aa: CASSQDKRGGDYEQYF
len: 14; abundance: -; v_gene: TRBV3-1/TRBV3-2; j_gene: TRBJ2-2; d_gene: -; CDR3nt: TGTGCCAGCAGACGCAGGGGAGACGCCGGGGAGCTGTTTTTT; CDR3aa: CASRRRGDAGELFF
len: 15; abundance: few; v_gene: TRBV11-3; j_gene: TRBJ1-1; d_gene: -; CDR3nt: TGTGCCAGCAGCTTTCAGGGATCCTCGGACACTGAAGCTTTCTTT; CDR3aa: CASSFQGSSDTEAFF
len: 15; abundance: -; v_gene: TRBV30; j_gene: TRBJ1-5; d_gene: -; CDR3nt: TGTGCCTGGACCCACAGGGACCCTAGCAATCAGCCCCAGCATTTT; CDR3aa: CAWTHRDPSNQPQHF
len: 14; abundance: -; v_gene: TRBV18; j_gene: TRBJ2-7; d_gene: -; CDR3nt: TGTGCCAGCTCACCCTTCCGGGACTCCGGCGAGCAGTACTTC; CDR3aa: CASSPFRDSGEQYF
len: 15; abundance: -; v_gene: TRBV7-2; j_gene: TRBJ1-6; d_gene: -; CDR3nt: TGTGCCAGCAGCTTGAGGAGCTCCTATAATTCACCCCTCCACTTT; CDR3aa: CASSLRSSYNSPLHF
len: 13; abundance: -; v_gene: TRBV6-1; j_gene: TRBJ2-3; d_gene: TRBD2; CDR3nt: TGTGCCAGCAGTCGGGGGGGGACGGATACGCAGTATTTT; CDR3aa: CASSRGGTDTQYF
len: 15; abundance: -; v_gene: TRBV7-9; j_gene: TRBJ2-1; d_gene: TRBD1; CDR3nt: TGTGCCAGCAGCCCACGACAGGGTCCGAACAATGAGCAGTTCTTC; CDR3aa: CASSPRQGPNNEQFF
len: 14; abundance: -; v_gene: TRBV19; j_gene: TRBJ1-1; d_gene: TRBD1; CDR3nt: TGTGCCAGTAGTTGGGCCCCCGGACAGGCTGAAGCTTTCTTT; CDR3aa: CASSWAPGQAEAFF
len: 14; abundance: -; v_gene: TRBV5-1; j_gene: TRBJ1-1; d_gene: TRBD1; CDR3nt: TGCGCCAGCAGCCCAACACAGGGGGTTGGGGTAGCTTTCTTT; CDR3aa: CASSPTQGVGVAFF
len: 19; abundance: -; v_gene: TRBV5-8; j_gene: TRBJ1-1; d_gene: -; CDR3nt: TGTGCCAGCAGCTCATTGTCTCGGGTTAGCGGGAGAATGAACACTGAAGCTTTCTTT; CDR3aa: CASSSLSRVSGRMNTEAFF
len: 14; abundance: -; v_gene: TRBV7-8; j_gene: TRBJ2-5; d_gene: -; CDR3nt: TGTGCCAGCAGCTCTGGACTGATTCGGGAGACCCAGTACTTC; CDR3aa: CASSSGLIRETQYF
len: 13; abundance: -; v_gene: TRBV19; j_gene: TRBJ1-1; d_gene: -; CDR3nt: TGTGCCAGTAGTATGGGAGGGAGAACTGAAGCTTTCTTT; CDR3aa: CASSMGGRTEAFF
len: 16; abundance: -; v_gene: TRBV5-1; j_gene: TRBJ2-3; d_gene: -; CDR3nt: TGCGCCAGCAGTTACGGGGGGCCTACTAGCACAGATACGCAGTATTTT; CDR3aa: CASSYGGPTSTDTQYF
len: 13; abundance: -; v_gene: TRBV24-1; j_gene: TRBJ1-5; d_gene: -; CDR3nt: TGTGCCACCCCTAGACAGGCCAATCAGCCCCAGCATTTT; CDR3aa: CATPRQANQPQHF
len: 12; abundance: -; v_gene: TRBV13; j_gene: TRBJ2-2; d_gene: -; CDR3nt: TGTGCCAGCAGCCCCCCTAACGGGGAGCTGTTTTTT; CDR3aa: CASSPPNGELFF
len: 16; abundance: -; v_gene: TRBV7-6; j_gene: TRBJ1-3; d_gene: -; CDR3nt: TGTGCCAGCAGCTCGGGCCCCGGGGTATTCGGAAACACCATATATTTT; CDR3aa: CASSSGPGVFGNTIYF
len: 13; abundance: once; v_gene: TRBV7-9; j_gene: TRBJ1-6; d_gene: -; CDR3nt: TGTGCCAGCCGGGGCTCCTATAATTCACCCCTCCACTTT; CDR3aa: CASRGSYNSPLHF
len: 14; abundance: -; v_gene: TRBV24-1; j_gene: TRBJ2-3; d_gene: -; CDR3nt: TGTGCCACCAGTAAAACAGGGCTTACAGATACGCAGTATTTT; CDR3aa: CATSKTGLTDTQYF
len: 16; abundance: once; v_gene: TRBV15; j_gene: TRBJ1-2; d_gene: -; CDR3nt: TGTGCCACCAGCAGAGGGGGGCAAGGGGATATCTATGGCTACACCTTC; CDR3aa: CATSRGGQGDIYGYTF
len: 14; abundance: -; v_gene: TRBV2; j_gene: TRBJ2-1; d_gene: TRBD2; CDR3nt: TGTGCCAGCAAGGGGACTAGCGGGGGAAATGAGCAGTTCTTC; CDR3aa: CASKGTSGGNEQFF
len: 12; abundance: -; v_gene: TRBV20-1; j_gene: TRBJ1-1; d_gene: TRBD1; CDR3nt: TGCAGTGCAAGTTCTACAGGGGCTGAAGCTTTCTTT; CDR3aa: CSASSTGAEAFF
len: 15; abundance: -; v_gene: TRBV4-2; j_gene: TRBJ1-3; d_gene: -; CDR3nt: TGTGCCAGCAGCCAAGGAGGTTACTCTGGAAACACCATATATTTT; CDR3aa: CASSQGGYSGNTIYF
len: 15; abundance: few; v_gene: TRBV19; j_gene: TRBJ1-1; d_gene: -; CDR3nt: TGTGCCAGTAGTATTCGGGAAATCATGAACACTGAAGCTTTCTTT; CDR3aa: CASSIREIMNTEAFF
len: 13; abundance: -; v_gene: TRBV6-5; j_gene: TRBJ1-2; d_gene: TRBD1; CDR3nt: TGTGCCAGCAAAGAGGACAGGTACTATGGCTACACCTTC; CDR3aa: CASKEDRYYGYTF
len: 14; abundance: once; v_gene: TRBV2; j_gene: TRBJ1-1; d_gene: TRBD1; CDR3nt: TGTGCCAGCAGTAGACAGGGGAAGAACACTGAAGCTTTCTTT; CDR3aa: CASSRQGKNTEAFF
len: 16; abundance: -; v_gene: TRBV7-8; j_gene: TRBJ1-2; d_gene: TRBD1; CDR3nt: TGTGCCAGCAGCTCAATCCGGGGTCAGGGGGCGGGTGGCTACACCTTC; CDR3aa: CASSSIRGQGAGGYTF
len: 13; abundance: -; v_gene: TRBV6-1; j_gene: TRBJ1-1; d_gene: -; CDR3nt: TGTGCCAGCAGTGACCCTACAGGCACTGAAGCTTTCTTT; CDR3aa: CASSDPTGTEAFF
len: 14; abundance: -; v_gene: TRBV25-1; j_gene: TRBJ2-7; d_gene: -; CDR3nt: TGTGCCAGCAGTTACGACACGCCCCGCTACGAGCAGTACTTC; CDR3aa: CASSYDTPRYEQYF
len: 15; abundance: -; v_gene: TRBV18; j_gene: TRBJ1-1; d_gene: -; CDR3nt: TGTGCCAGCTCAACGGGCGGGAGAGGGAACGCTGAAGCTTTCTTT; CDR3aa: CASSTGGRGNAEAFF
len: 16; abundance: -; v_gene: TRBV4-3; j_gene: TRBJ1-3; d_gene: -; CDR3nt: TGCGCCAGCAGCCAAGATACCCGACTTTCCCGGGACACCATATATTTT; CDR3aa: CASSQDTRLSRDTIYF
len: 15; abundance: -; v_gene: TRBV28; j_gene: TRBJ1-4; d_gene: TRBD1; CDR3nt: TGTGCCAGCAGCACCTCCGGGACAGGGGGTGAAAAACTGTTTTTT; CDR3aa: CASSTSGTGGEKLFF
len: 15; abundance: -; v_gene: TRBV5-1; j_gene: TRBJ2-1; d_gene: TRBD2; CDR3nt: TGCGCCAGCAGCCCGGCAGCGGGGTCCTACAATGAGCAGTTCTTC; CDR3aa: CASSPAAGSYNEQFF
len: 16; abundance: -; v_gene: TRBV5-4; j_gene: TRBJ1-2; d_gene: -; CDR3nt: TGTGCCAGCAGCTTGAACTCCATCAGCAGGGCTGGCGGCTACACCTTC; CDR3aa: CASSLNSISRAGGYTF
len: 14; abundance: -; v_gene: TRBV18; j_gene: TRBJ1-1; d_gene: -; CDR3nt: TGTGCCAGCTCACCATCGTCGGGAAACACTGAAGCTTTCTTT; CDR3aa: CASSPSSGNTEAFF
len: 19; abundance: -; v_gene: TRBV4-1; j_gene: TRBJ1-4; d_gene: -; CDR3nt: TGCGCCAGCAGCCAAGAAGTATTGACAGTTCGGCCTGGTAATGAAAAACTGTTTTTT; CDR3aa: CASSQEVLTVRPGNEKLFF
len: 13; abundance: -; v_gene: TRBV29-1; j_gene: TRBJ1-1; d_gene: -; CDR3nt: TGCAGCGTTGAAAAGCCCGGGAACACTGAAGCTTTCTTT; CDR3aa: CSVEKPGNTEAFF
len: 14; abundance: once; v_gene: TRBV9; j_gene: TRBJ2-1; d_gene: -; CDR3nt: TGTGCCAGCAGCTCCTCGACTGGAACCAATGAGCAGTTCTTC; CDR3aa: CASSSSTGTNEQFF
len: 14; abundance: -; v_gene: TRBV11-2; j_gene: TRBJ2-1; d_gene: -; CDR3nt: TGTGCCAGCAGCTTTTCACAGATCTACAATGAGCAGTTCTTC; CDR3aa: CASSFSQIYNEQFF
len: 15; abundance: -; v_gene: TRBV19; j_gene: TRBJ2-3; d_gene: TRBD2; CDR3nt: TGTGCCAGTAGTGCAGCGGGGGGAACCACAGATACGCAGTATTTT; CDR3aa: CASSAAGGTTDTQYF
len: 14; abundance: -; v_gene: TRBV27; j_gene: TRBJ1-1; d_gene: -; CDR3nt: TGTGCCAGCAGTTTCGGGGGGGCGAACACTGAAGCTTTCTTT; CDR3aa: CASSFGGANTEAFF
len: 14; abundance: -; v_gene: TRBV29-1; j_gene: TRBJ2-6; d_gene: TRBD2; CDR3nt: TGCAGCGTTGGGGAGGGACCTGGGGCCAACGTCCTGACTTTC; CDR3aa: CSVGEGPGANVLTF
len: 18; abundance: -; v_gene: TRBV5-4; j_gene: TRBJ1-1; d_gene: TRBD1; CDR3nt: TGTGCCAGCAGCTCCCGACAGGGCTTGAGACGTGAGAACACTGAAGCTTTCTTT; CDR3aa: CASSSRQGLRRENTEAFF
len: 11; abundance: few; v_gene: TRBV20-1; j_gene: TRBJ1-6; d_gene: -; CDR3nt: TGCAGTGCTACAACGGCCGGGGGACTCCACTTT; CDR3aa: CSATTAGGLHF
len: 18; abundance: -; v_gene: TRBV5-6; j_gene: TRBJ1-6; d_gene: -; CDR3nt: TGTGCCAGCAGCTTCGTACCCCGCTTTAGCTCCTATAATTCACCCCTCCACTTT; CDR3aa: CASSFVPRFSSYNSPLHF
len: 14; abundance: many; v_gene: TRBV24-1; j_gene: TRBJ2-3; d_gene: TRBD2; CDR3nt: TGTGCCACCAGTGCTCCGGACGCCCGGGAGGAGCAGTATTTT; CDR3aa: CATSAPDAREEQYF
len: 13; abundance: once; v_gene: TRBV7-9; j_gene: TRBJ2-7; d_gene: -; CDR3nt: TGTGCCAGCAGCTTTGCCGGGGGAGGCGAGCAGTACTTC; CDR3aa: CASSFAGGGEQYF
len: 14; abundance: -; v_gene: TRBV3-1/TRBV3-2; j_gene: TRBJ1-6; d_gene: -; CDR3nt: TGTGCCAGCAGCCAAGGGACTTCCAATTCACCCCTCCACTTT; CDR3aa: CASSQGTSNSPLHF
len: 13; abundance: -; v_gene: TRBV2; j_gene: TRBJ1-1; d_gene: TRBD1; CDR3nt: TGTGCCAGACAGACAGGGATCGGCACTGAAGCTTTCTTT; CDR3aa: CARQTGIGTEAFF
len: 15; abundance: -; v_gene: TRBV6-6; j_gene: TRBJ1-6; d_gene: TRBD1; CDR3nt: TGTGCCAGCAGGGTATCAGACAGGGGCAACTCACCCCTCCACTTT; CDR3aa: CASRVSDRGNSPLHF
len: 14; abundance: -; v_gene: TRBV2; j_gene: TRBJ2-5; d_gene: TRBD1; CDR3nt: TGTGCCAGCAACCCGACAGGGGTCGAGGAGACCCAGTACTTC; CDR3aa: CASNPTGVEETQYF
len: 15; abundance: -; v_gene: TRBV9; j_gene: TRBJ1-6; d_gene: -; CDR3nt: TGTGCCAGCAGCGTAGGGCACGACTATGGTTCACCCCTCCACTTT; CDR3aa: CASSVGHDYGSPLHF